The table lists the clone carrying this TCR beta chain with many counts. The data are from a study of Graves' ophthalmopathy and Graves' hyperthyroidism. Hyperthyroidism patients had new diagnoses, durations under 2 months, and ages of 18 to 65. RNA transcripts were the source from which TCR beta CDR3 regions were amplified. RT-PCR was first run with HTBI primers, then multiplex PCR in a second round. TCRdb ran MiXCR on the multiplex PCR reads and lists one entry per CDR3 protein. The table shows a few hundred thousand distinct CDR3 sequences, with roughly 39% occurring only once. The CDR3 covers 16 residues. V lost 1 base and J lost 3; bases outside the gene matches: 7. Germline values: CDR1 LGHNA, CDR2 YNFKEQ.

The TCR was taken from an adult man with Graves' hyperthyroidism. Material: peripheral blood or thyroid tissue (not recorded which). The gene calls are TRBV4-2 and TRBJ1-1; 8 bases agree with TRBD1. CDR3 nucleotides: TGTGCCAGCAGCCAAGGGCCAGGGGGCGGTTACACTGAAGCTTTCTTT. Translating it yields CASSQGPGGGYTEAFF.